Listed below are T cell receptor beta chains from one sample, sequenced in a study of blood T cell repertoires in COVID-19. Clones were sequenced by immunoSEQ multiplex PCR, and TCRdb holds only the in-frame ones, with some missing. The sample lists 190,000 or so clones, around 89% occurring once. The sample was PBMCs or T cells enriched from blood (not recorded which). These receptors originate from a man aged 25 to 40 who had recovered from COVID-19. Both conserved end residues are trimmed from each CDR3. Fields, in order: CDR3 length, J gene, V gene, D gene, CDR3 protein. The D gene is left open where the match is weak.

len: 11
j_gene: TRBJ2-1
v_gene: TRBV27
d_gene: -
CDR3aa: ASRRDSYNEQF

len: 16
j_gene: TRBJ2-7
v_gene: TRBV5-1
d_gene: -
CDR3aa: ASSLGVVWRDDSYEQY

len: 11
j_gene: TRBJ1-5
v_gene: TRBV7-8
d_gene: -
CDR3aa: ASSFGGDQPQH

len: 12
j_gene: TRBJ1-2
v_gene: TRBV7-2
d_gene: TRBD1
CDR3aa: ASSARDRAYGYT

len: 14
j_gene: TRBJ2-1
v_gene: TRBV7-9
d_gene: TRBD1
CDR3aa: ASSSTGGDSYNEQF

len: 13
j_gene: TRBJ2-3
v_gene: TRBV5-1
d_gene: -
CDR3aa: ASSRGLRDTDTQY

len: 11
j_gene: TRBJ1-1
v_gene: TRBV19
d_gene: -
CDR3aa: ASSTTENTEAF

len: 15
j_gene: TRBJ2-7
v_gene: TRBV18
d_gene: TRBD2
CDR3aa: ASSPGLAGDNSYEQY

len: 13
j_gene: TRBJ2-5
v_gene: TRBV29-1
d_gene: -
CDR3aa: SVDIYAGPQETQY

len: 12
j_gene: TRBJ1-5
v_gene: TRBV15
d_gene: TRBD1
CDR3aa: ATRKTGVRQPQH

len: 10
j_gene: TRBJ2-1
v_gene: TRBV5-6
d_gene: TRBD1
CDR3aa: ASSSYRGEQF

len: 14
j_gene: TRBJ2-7
v_gene: TRBV27
d_gene: TRBD2
CDR3aa: ASSLSGTSGRHEQY

len: 14
j_gene: TRBJ2-5
v_gene: TRBV7-9
d_gene: TRBD1
CDR3aa: ASTYGRDRGRETQY

len: 10
j_gene: TRBJ1-5
v_gene: TRBV6-6
d_gene: TRBD1
CDR3aa: ASCRGNQPQH

len: 13
j_gene: TRBJ2-3
v_gene: TRBV30
d_gene: TRBD1
CDR3aa: AWSVGQGGADTQY

len: 13
j_gene: TRBJ2-5
v_gene: TRBV20-1
d_gene: TRBD1
CDR3aa: SASVPGQGAETQY

len: 16
j_gene: TRBJ2-7
v_gene: TRBV28
d_gene: TRBD2
CDR3aa: ASSLPNLLSGWTYEQY

len: 9
j_gene: TRBJ2-3
v_gene: TRBV24-1
d_gene: -
CDR3aa: ATERGWVQY

len: 10
j_gene: TRBJ1-1
v_gene: TRBV7-2
d_gene: -
CDR3aa: ASGQVYTEAF

len: 16
j_gene: TRBJ2-7
v_gene: TRBV18
d_gene: TRBD2
CDR3aa: ASSDRPSGRAHPYEQY

len: 11
j_gene: TRBJ1-1
v_gene: TRBV7-9
d_gene: -
CDR3aa: ASSRPGRTEAF

len: 12
j_gene: TRBJ1-1
v_gene: TRBV6-5
d_gene: TRBD1
CDR3aa: ASRGQVAATEAF

len: 13
j_gene: TRBJ1-2
v_gene: TRBV7-2
d_gene: -
CDR3aa: ASSLAGAVTYGYT

len: 11
j_gene: TRBJ2-1
v_gene: TRBV5-1
d_gene: -
CDR3aa: ASSLPRNNEQF

len: 16
j_gene: TRBJ2-1
v_gene: TRBV19
d_gene: TRBD2
CDR3aa: ASSITGLAGGPGPEQF

len: 14
j_gene: TRBJ2-1
v_gene: TRBV7-8
d_gene: TRBD2
CDR3aa: ASSLGSGRKDNEQF

len: 14
j_gene: TRBJ1-5
v_gene: TRBV11-2
d_gene: -
CDR3aa: ASSLVYGISNQPQH

len: 11
j_gene: TRBJ1-2
v_gene: TRBV5-4
d_gene: -
CDR3aa: ASSFQGRDGYT

len: 13
j_gene: TRBJ1-1
v_gene: TRBV11-1
d_gene: -
CDR3aa: ASSPWRGTNTEAF

len: 12
j_gene: TRBJ1-3
v_gene: TRBV19
d_gene: -
CDR3aa: ASSNGGLGNTIY

len: 15
j_gene: TRBJ1-2
v_gene: TRBV4-2
d_gene: TRBD1
CDR3aa: ASSRPPGQGDPYGYT

len: 13
j_gene: TRBJ1-1
v_gene: TRBV9
d_gene: TRBD1
CDR3aa: ASSVATGPNTEAF

len: 12
j_gene: TRBJ2-7
v_gene: TRBV14
d_gene: -
CDR3aa: ASSLSWTGGEQY

len: 11
j_gene: TRBJ1-1
v_gene: TRBV18
d_gene: -
CDR3aa: ASSPTGQTEAF

len: 12
j_gene: TRBJ1-2
v_gene: TRBV5-4
d_gene: -
CDR3aa: ASGGGGTSYGYT

len: 13
j_gene: TRBJ1-1
v_gene: TRBV5-1
d_gene: TRBD1
CDR3aa: ASSSGQGGITEAF

len: 13
j_gene: TRBJ1-1
v_gene: TRBV5-6
d_gene: -
CDR3aa: ASSSLTEKNTEAF

len: 13
j_gene: TRBJ2-3
v_gene: TRBV28
d_gene: TRBD2
CDR3aa: ASSPSGSLGDTQY

len: 13
j_gene: TRBJ2-7
v_gene: TRBV27
d_gene: TRBD1
CDR3aa: ASSLPGTGVYEQY

len: 12
j_gene: TRBJ2-7
v_gene: TRBV27
d_gene: TRBD1
CDR3aa: ASSPLGGQDEQY

len: 14
j_gene: TRBJ2-2
v_gene: TRBV6-5
d_gene: -
CDR3aa: ASSLLARKNTGELF

len: 14
j_gene: TRBJ2-3
v_gene: TRBV12-5
d_gene: -
CDR3aa: ASGLGDRRATDTQY

len: 11
j_gene: TRBJ1-2
v_gene: TRBV4-3
d_gene: -
CDR3aa: ASSQGLNYGYT

len: 13
j_gene: TRBJ2-3
v_gene: TRBV7-2
d_gene: -
CDR3aa: ASSPLTLGTDTQY

len: 13
j_gene: TRBJ2-3
v_gene: TRBV6-5
d_gene: -
CDR3aa: ASSYSGLGTDTQY

len: 11
j_gene: TRBJ1-4
v_gene: TRBV4-2
d_gene: -
CDR3aa: ASSRGANEKLF

len: 11
j_gene: TRBJ1-5
v_gene: TRBV19
d_gene: -
CDR3aa: ASLGGYNQPQH

len: 13
j_gene: TRBJ2-7
v_gene: TRBV4-3
d_gene: -
CDR3aa: ASSQSRGIPYEQY

len: 13
j_gene: TRBJ1-5
v_gene: TRBV7-9
d_gene: TRBD1
CDR3aa: ASSSQGSLNQPQH

len: 12
j_gene: TRBJ1-1
v_gene: TRBV5-4
d_gene: -
CDR3aa: ASSPPYRDTEAF

len: 17
j_gene: TRBJ2-3
v_gene: TRBV7-8
d_gene: TRBD2
CDR3aa: ASSLFRGVRLPDTDTQY

len: 14
j_gene: TRBJ1-5
v_gene: TRBV19
d_gene: -
CDR3aa: ASSPGGVASNQPQH

len: 8
j_gene: TRBJ1-2
v_gene: TRBV21-1
d_gene: -
CDR3aa: ASSIPGYT

len: 13
j_gene: TRBJ1-5
v_gene: TRBV7-9
d_gene: -
CDR3aa: ASSLAQYSNQPQH

len: 14
j_gene: TRBJ2-3
v_gene: TRBV7-9
d_gene: TRBD2
CDR3aa: ASSPASGTSTDTQY

len: 13
j_gene: TRBJ2-1
v_gene: TRBV7-9
d_gene: -
CDR3aa: ASSLVRLGAYEQF

len: 15
j_gene: TRBJ1-2
v_gene: TRBV19
d_gene: -
CDR3aa: ASSEARQTLANYGYT